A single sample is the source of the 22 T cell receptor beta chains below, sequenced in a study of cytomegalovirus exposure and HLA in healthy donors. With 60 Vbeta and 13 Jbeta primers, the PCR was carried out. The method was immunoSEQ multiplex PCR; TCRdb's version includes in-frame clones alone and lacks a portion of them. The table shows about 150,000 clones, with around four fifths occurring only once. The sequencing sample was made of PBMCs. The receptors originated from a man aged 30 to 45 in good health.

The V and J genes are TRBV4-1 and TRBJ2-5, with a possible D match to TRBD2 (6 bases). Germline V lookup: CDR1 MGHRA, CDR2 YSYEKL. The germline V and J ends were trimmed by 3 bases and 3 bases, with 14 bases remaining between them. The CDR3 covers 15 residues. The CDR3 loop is CASSQEGVPEETQYF. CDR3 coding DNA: TGCGCCAGCAGCCAGGAGGGAGTGCCCGAAGAGACCCAGTACTTC.

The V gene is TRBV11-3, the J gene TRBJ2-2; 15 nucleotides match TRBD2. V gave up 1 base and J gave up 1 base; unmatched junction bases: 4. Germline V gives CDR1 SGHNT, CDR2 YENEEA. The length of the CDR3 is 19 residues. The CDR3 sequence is CASSLGTSGRAWNTGELFF. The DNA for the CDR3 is TGTGCCAGCAGCTTAGGGACTAGCGGGAGGGCGTGGAACACCGGGGAGCTGTTTTTT.

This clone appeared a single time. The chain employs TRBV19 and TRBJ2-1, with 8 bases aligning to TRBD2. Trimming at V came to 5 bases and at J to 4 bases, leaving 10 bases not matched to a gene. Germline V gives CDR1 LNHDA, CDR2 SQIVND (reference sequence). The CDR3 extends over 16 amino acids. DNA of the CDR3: TGTGCCAGTAGTCCTCCTTTCGGGAGGGCTTACAATGAGCAGTTCTTC. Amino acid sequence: CASSPPFGRAYNEQFF.

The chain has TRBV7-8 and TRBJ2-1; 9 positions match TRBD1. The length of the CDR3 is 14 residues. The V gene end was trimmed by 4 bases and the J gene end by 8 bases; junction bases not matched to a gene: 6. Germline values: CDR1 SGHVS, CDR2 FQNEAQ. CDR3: CASSSWTGDYEQFF. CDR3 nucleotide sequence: TGTGCCAGCAGCTCCTGGACAGGGGATTATGAGCAGTTCTTC.

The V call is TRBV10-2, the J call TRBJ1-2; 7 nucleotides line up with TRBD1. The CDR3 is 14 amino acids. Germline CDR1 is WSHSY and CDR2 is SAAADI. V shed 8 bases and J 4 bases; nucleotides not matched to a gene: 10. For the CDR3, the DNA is TGCGCCAGCGCCCCCGACAGGGCAGGCTATGGCTACACCTTC. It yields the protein CASAPDRAGYGYTF.

CDR3 protein: CASSLRGSGYEQYF. The CDR3 DNA is TGTGCCAGCAGCTTAAGGGGGAGTGGGTACGAGCAGTACTTC. The rearrangement uses TRBV11-1 and TRBJ2-7, with D possibly TRBD1 on 6 matching bases. CDR1 and CDR2 from the germline V gene are SGHAT and FQDESV (reference sequence). Trimming left V 2 bases short and J 4 bases short, with 12 bases between. This CDR3 has 14 residues. Full variable domain (missing parts from reference TRBV11-1 and TRBJ2-7): EAEVAQSPRYKITEKSQAVAFWCDPISGHATLYWYRQILGQGPELLVQFQDESVVDDSQLPKDRFSAERLKGVDSTLKIQPAELGDSAMYLCASSLRGSGYEQYFGPGTRLTVT.

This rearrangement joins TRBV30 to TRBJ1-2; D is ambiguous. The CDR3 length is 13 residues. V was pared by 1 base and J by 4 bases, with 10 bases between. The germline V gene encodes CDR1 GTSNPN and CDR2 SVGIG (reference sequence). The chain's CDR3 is CAWSGSGFYGYTF. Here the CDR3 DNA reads TGTGCCTGGAGTGGATCGGGGTTCTATGGCTACACCTTC.

The DNA for the CDR3 is TGTGCCAGCCCCCCTAACTCGGGGTTAGCCTTGGAACAGGGGGAGCTGTTTTTT. Translating gives CASPPNSGLALEQGELFF. This sequence joins TRBV11-2 and TRBJ2-2; perhaps TRBD2 as D (5 bases). V was shortened by 8 bases and J by 8 bases, with 30 bases between the two germline ends. CDR3 length: 18 amino acids. Looked up from germline, CDR1 is SGHAT and CDR2 is FQNNGV.

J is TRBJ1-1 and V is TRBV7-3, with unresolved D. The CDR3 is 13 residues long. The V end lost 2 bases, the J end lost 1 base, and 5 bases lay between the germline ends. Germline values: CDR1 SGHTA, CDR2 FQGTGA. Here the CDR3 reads CASSLGQNTEAFF. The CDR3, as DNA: TGTGCCAGCAGCTTAGGGCAGAACACTGAAGCTTTCTTT.

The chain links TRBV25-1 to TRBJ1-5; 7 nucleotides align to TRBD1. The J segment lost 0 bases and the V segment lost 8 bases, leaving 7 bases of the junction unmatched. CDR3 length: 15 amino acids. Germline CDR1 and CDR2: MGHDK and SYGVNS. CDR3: CASQTGQDSNQPQHF. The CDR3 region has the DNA TGTGCCAGCCAGACTGGACAGGATAGCAATCAGCCCCAGCATTTT.

Here the CDR3 DNA reads TGTGCCACCCGGAGGGCGGGAGGGCGAGGCCAAAAAGAGACCCAGTACTTC. Its translation: CATRRAGGRGQKETQYF. V and J are TRBV15 and TRBJ2-5; TRBD2 agrees at 9 bases. With V trimmed by 8 bases and J by 3 bases, 16 bases remained unmatched. CDR1 is LNHNV and CDR2 is YYDKDF in the germline V gene (reference sequence). This CDR3 region has 17 residues. Combining the CDR3 with reference TRBV15 and TRBJ2-5 gives the whole variable domain DAMVIQNPRYQVTQFGKPVTLSCSQTLNHNVMYWYQQKSSQAPKLLFHYYDKDFNNEADTPDNFQSRRPNTSFCFLDIRSPGLGDTAMYLCATRRAGGRGQKETQYFGPGTRLLVL.

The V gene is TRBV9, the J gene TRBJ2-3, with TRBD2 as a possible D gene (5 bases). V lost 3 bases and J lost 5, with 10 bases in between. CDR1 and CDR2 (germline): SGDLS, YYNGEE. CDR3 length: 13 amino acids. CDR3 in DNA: TGTGCCAGCAGCGAGGGAGTTGGAGATACGCAGTATTTT. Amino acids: CASSEGVGDTQYF. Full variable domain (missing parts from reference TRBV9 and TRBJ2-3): DSGVTQTPKHLITATGQRVTLRCSPRSGDLSVYWYQQSLDQGLQFLIQYYNGEERAKGNILERFSAQQFPDLHSELNLSSLELGDSALYFCASSEGVGDTQYFGPGTRLTVL.

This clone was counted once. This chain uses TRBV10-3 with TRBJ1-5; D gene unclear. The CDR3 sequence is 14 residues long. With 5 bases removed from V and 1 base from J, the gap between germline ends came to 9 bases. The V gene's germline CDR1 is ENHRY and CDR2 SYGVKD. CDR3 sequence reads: CAISPRGSNQPQHF. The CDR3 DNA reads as TGTGCCATCAGTCCCCGAGGGAGCAATCAGCCCCAGCATTTT.

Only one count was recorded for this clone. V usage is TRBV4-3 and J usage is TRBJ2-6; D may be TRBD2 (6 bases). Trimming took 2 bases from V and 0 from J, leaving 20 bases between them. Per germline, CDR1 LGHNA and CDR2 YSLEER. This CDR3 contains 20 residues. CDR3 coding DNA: TGCGCCAGCAGCCAACCATGGCGGGGAGGCATTAGCTCTGGGGCCAACGTCCTGACTTTC. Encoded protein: CASSQPWRGGISSGANVLTF.

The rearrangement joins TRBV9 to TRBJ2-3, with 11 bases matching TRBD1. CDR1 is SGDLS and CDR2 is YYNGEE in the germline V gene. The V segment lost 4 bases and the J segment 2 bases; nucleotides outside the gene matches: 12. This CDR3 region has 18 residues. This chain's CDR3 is CASSRGQGAHFVTDTQYF. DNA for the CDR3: TGTGCCAGCAGCCGAGGACAGGGGGCGCATTTCGTCACAGATACGCAGTATTTT.

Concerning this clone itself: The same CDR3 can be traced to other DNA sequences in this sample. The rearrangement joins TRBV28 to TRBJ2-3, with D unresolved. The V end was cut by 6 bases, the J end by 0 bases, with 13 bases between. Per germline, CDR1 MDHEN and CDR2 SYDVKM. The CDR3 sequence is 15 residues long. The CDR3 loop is CASSSPSQSTDTQYF. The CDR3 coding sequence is TGTGCCAGCAGCTCCCCATCGCAGAGCACAGATACGCAGTATTTT.

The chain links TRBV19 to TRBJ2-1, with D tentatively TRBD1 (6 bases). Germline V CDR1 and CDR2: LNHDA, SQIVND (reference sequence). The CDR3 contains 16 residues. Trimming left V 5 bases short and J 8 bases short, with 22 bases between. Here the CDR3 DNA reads TGTGCCAGTAGTTCCGGACAGTACAACGTTGCGGATGAGCAGTTCTTC. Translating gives CASSSGQYNVADEQFF.

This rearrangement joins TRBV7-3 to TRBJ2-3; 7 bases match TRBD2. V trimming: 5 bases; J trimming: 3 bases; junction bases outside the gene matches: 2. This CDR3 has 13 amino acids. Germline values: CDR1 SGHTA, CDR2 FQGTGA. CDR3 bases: TGTGCCAGCAGCCTAGCGGAGACAGATACGCAGTATTTT. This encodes CASSLAETDTQYF.

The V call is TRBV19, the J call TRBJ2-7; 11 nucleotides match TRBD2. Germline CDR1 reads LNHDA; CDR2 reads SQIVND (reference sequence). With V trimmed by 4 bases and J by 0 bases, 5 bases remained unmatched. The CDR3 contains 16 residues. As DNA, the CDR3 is TGTGCCAGTAGTAAGCGGGGGACTAGCGGCTCCTACGAGCAGTACTTC. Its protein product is CASSKRGTSGSYEQYF.

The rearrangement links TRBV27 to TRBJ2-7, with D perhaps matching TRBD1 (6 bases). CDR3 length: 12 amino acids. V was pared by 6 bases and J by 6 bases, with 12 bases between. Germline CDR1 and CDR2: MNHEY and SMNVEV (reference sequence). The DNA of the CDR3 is TGTGCCAGCAGCACAGGGTCGGGCGAGCAGTACTTC. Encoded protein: CASSTGSGEQYF.

The CDR3 DNA follows: TGTGCCAGCAGCCAAGACTTCCAGCGGCCGATCACAGATACGCAGTATTTT. This codes for CASSQDFQRPITDTQYF. V is TRBV4-2 and J is TRBJ2-3; D is possibly TRBD2 (5 bases). Deletions cut 0 bases from V and 2 bases from J, with 15 bases between. The V gene's germline CDR1 is LGHNA and CDR2 YNFKEQ. There are 17 residues in the CDR3.

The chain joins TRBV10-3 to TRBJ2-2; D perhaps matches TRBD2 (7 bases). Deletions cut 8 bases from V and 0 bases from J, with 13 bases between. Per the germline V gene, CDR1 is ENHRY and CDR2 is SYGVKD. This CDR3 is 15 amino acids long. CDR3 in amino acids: CAIGTGGSNTGELFF. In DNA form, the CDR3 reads TGTGCCATCGGGACGGGGGGCTCGAACACCGGGGAGCTGTTTTTT.